The sequence of this T cell receptor beta chain was determined in a study of cytomegalovirus exposure and HLA in healthy donors. The study, taken as a whole, reports: With high specificity and sensitivity, the classifier reportedly diagnosed cytomegalovirus status. Some public TCRs appeared in many individuals, while most sequences were rare.

Assay: immunoSEQ multiplex PCR; the TCRdb copy retains only in-frame clones and omits some. The sample holds some 150,000 clones, 65% to 90% seen once. From the approximately 110-subject validation cohort, which was separate from the approximately 720-subject first cohort, the donors were drawn. Only one count was recorded for this clone. Antigen: not known. The receptor comes from a man aged 18 to 29 in good health and CMV-seropositive. The specimen was PBMCs.

The CDR3 is CASSQPGLGYGYTF. The CDR3 bases are TGTGCCAGCAGCCAGCCAGGGTTAGGCTATGGCTACACCTTC. The chain recombines TRBV4-2 with TRBJ1-2, with D tentatively TRBD1 (5 bases). CDR3 size: 14 residues. In germline, CDR1 is LGHNA, CDR2 YNFKEQ. Trimming stripped 3 bases from V and 4 bases from J, with 12 bases between.